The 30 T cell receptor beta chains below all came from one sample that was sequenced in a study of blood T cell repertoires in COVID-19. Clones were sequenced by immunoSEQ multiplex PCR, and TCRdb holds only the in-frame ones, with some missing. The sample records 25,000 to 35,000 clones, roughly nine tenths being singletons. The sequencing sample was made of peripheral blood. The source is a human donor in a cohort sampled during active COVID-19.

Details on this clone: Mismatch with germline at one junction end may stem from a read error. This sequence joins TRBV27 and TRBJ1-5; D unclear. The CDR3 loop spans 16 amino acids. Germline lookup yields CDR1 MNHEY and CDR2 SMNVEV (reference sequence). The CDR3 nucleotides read TGTGCCAGCAGGGAGGCCGGGCAAGTATTCAATCGGCCCCAGCATTTT. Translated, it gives CASREAGQVFNRPQHF.

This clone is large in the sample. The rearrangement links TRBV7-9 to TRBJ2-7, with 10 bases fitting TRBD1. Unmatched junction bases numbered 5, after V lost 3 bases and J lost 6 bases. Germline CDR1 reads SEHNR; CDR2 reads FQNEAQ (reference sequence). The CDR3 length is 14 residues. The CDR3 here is CASSLTGTGVEQYF. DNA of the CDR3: TGTGCCAGCAGCTTGACCGGGACAGGGGTCGAGCAGTACTTC.

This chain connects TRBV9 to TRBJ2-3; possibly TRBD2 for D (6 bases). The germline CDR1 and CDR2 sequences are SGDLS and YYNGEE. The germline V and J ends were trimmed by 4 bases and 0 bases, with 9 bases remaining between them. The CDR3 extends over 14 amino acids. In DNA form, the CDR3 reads TGTGCCAGCAGCCAGGCGGGAAGCACAGATACGCAGTATTTT. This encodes CASSQAGSTDTQYF.

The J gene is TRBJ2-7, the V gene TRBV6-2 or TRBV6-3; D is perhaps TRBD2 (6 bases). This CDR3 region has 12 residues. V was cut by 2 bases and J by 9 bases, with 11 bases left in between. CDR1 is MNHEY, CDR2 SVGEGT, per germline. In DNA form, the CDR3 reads TGTGCCAGCAGTTACGAGGGACTGAGGCAGTACTTC. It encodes CASSYEGLRQYF.

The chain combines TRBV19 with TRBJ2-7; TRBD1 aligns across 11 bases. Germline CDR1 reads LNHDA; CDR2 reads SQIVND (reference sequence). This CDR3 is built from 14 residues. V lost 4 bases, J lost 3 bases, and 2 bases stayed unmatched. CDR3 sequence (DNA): TGTGCCAGTAGTAAGGGGACAGGGGGCTACGAGCAGTACTTC. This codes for CASSKGTGGYEQYF.

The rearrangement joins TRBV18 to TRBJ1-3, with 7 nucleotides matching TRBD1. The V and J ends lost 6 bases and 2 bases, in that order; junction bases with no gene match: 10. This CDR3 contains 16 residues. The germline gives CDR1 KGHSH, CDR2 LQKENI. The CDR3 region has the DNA TGTGCCAGCTCTCTTGGGACAGACAGAACTGGAAACACCATATATTTT. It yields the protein CASSLGTDRTGNTIYF.

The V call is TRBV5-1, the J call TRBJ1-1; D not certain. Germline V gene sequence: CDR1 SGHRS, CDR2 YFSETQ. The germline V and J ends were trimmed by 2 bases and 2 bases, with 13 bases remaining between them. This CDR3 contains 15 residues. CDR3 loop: CASSFTVTGNTEAFF. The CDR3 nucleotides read TGCGCCAGCAGCTTTACAGTGACCGGAAACACTGAAGCTTTCTTT.

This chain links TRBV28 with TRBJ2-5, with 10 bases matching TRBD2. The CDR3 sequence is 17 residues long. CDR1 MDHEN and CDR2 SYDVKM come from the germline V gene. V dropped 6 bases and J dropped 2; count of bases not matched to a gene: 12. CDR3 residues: CASSPSTGLADQETQYF. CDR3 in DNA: TGTGCCAGCAGCCCCTCAACTGGACTAGCGGATCAAGAGACCCAGTACTTC.

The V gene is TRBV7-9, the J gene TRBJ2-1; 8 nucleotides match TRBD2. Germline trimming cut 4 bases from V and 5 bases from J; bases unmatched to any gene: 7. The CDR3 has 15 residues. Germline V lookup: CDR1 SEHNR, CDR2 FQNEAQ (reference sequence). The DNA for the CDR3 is TGTGCCAGCAGCTATCCTCTAGCGGGCAACAATGAGCAGTTCTTC. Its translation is CASSYPLAGNNEQFF.

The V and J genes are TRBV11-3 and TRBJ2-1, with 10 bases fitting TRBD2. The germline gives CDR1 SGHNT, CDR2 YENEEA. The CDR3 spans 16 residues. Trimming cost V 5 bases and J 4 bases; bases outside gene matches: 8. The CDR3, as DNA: TGTGCCAGCAGCGCCCGTAGCGGGAGGTCTTACAATGAGCAGTTCTTC. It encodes CASSARSGRSYNEQFF. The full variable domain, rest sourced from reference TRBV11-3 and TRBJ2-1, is EAGVVQSPRYKIIEKKQPVAFWCNPISGHNTLYWYLQNLGQGPELLIRYENEEAVDDSQLPKDRFSAERLKGVDSTLKIQPAELGDSAVYLCASSARSGRSYNEQFFGPGTRLTVL.

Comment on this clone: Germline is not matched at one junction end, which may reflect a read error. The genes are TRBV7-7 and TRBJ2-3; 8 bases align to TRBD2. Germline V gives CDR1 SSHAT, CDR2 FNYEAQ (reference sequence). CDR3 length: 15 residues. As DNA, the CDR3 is TGTGCTAGCAGCCCCTTCGGGAGGGCCGCAGATACGCAGTATTTT. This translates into CASSPFGRAADTQYF.

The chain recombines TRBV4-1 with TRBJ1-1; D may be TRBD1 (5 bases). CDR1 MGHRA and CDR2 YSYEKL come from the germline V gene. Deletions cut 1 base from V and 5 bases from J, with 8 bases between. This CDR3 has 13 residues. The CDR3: CASSQVGGTEAFF. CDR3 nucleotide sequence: TGCGCCAGCAGCCAAGTGGGGGGAACTGAAGCTTTCTTT.

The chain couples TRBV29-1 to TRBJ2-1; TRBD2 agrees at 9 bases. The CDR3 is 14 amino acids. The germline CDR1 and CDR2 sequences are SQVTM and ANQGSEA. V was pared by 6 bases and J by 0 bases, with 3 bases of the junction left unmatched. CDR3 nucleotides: TGCAGCGTCGTTAGCGGGAGCTCCTACAATGAGCAGTTCTTC. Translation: CSVVSGSSYNEQFF.

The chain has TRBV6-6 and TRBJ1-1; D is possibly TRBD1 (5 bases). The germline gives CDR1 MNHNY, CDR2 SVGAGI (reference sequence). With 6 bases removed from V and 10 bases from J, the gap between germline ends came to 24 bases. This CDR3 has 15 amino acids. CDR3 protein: CASRTALGGERAAFF. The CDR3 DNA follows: TGTGCCAGCAGAACCGCGCTTGGGGGGGAGAGGGCAGCTTTCTTT.

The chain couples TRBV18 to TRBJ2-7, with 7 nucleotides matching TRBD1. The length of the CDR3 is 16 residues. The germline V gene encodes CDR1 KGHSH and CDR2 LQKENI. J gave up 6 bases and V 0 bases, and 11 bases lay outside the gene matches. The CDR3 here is CASSPPLGQVVREQYF. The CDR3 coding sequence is TGTGCCAGCTCACCACCCTTAGGACAGGTGGTCCGCGAGCAGTACTTC.

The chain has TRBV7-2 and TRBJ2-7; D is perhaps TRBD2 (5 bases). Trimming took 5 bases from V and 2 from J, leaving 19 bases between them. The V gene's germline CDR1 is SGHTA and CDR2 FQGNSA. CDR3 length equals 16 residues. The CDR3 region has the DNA TGTGCCAGCAGCCCTCAGTGGGCTAGCTTCACCTACGAGCAGTACTTC. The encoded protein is CASSPQWASFTYEQYF. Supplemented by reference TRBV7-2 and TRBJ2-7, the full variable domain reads GAGVSQSPSNKVTEKGKDVELRCDPISGHTALYWYRQSLGQGLEFLIYFQGNSAPDKSGLPSDRFSAERTGGSVSTLTIQRTQQEDSAVYLCASSPQWASFTYEQYFGPGTRLTVT.

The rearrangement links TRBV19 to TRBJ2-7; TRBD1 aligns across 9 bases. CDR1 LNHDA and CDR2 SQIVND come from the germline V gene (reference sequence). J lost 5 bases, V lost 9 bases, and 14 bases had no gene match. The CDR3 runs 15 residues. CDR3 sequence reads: CASRPGGTGSHEQYF. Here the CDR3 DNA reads TGTGCCAGCAGACCTGGGGGGACAGGGAGCCACGAGCAGTACTTC.

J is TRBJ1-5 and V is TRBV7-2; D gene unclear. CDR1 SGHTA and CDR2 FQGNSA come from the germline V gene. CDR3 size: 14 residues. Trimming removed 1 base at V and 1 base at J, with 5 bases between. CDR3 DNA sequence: TGTGCCAGCAGCTTAGGCAGGAGCAATCAGCCCCAGCATTTT. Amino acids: CASSLGRSNQPQHF.

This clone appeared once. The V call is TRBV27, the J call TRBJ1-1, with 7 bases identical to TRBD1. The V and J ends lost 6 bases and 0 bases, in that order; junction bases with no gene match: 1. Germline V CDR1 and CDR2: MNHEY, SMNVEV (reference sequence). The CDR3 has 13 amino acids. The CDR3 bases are TGTGCCAGCAGCCAGGGGGTGAACACTGAAGCTTTCTTT. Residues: CASSQGVNTEAFF.

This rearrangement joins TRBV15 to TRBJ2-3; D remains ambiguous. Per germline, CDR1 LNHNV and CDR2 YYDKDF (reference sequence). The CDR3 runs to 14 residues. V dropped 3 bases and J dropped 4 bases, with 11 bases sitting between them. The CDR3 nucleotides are TGTGCCACCAGCAGGTCGGGTAGTTCAGATACGCAGTATTTT. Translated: CATSRSGSSDTQYF. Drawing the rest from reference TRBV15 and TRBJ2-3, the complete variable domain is DAMVIQNPRYQVTQFGKPVTLSCSQTLNHNVMYWYQQKSSQAPKLLFHYYDKDFNNEADTPDNFQSRRPNTSFCFLDIRSPGLGDTAMYLCATSRSGSSDTQYFGPGTRLTVL.

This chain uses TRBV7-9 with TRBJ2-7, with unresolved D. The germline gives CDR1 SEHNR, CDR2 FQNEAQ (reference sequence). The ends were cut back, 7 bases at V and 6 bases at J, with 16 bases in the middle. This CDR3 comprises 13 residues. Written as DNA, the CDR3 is TGTGCCAGCATATATGAGGAAGTGTCCGAGCAGTACTTC. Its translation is CASIYEEVSEQYF.

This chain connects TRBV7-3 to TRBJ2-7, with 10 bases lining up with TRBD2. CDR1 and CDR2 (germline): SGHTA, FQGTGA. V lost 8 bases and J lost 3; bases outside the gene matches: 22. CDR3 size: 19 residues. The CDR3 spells CASPLRAAGGGPEDYEQYF. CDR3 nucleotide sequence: TGTGCCAGCCCCTTACGGGCAGCGGGAGGGGGGCCAGAGGACTACGAGCAGTACTTC.

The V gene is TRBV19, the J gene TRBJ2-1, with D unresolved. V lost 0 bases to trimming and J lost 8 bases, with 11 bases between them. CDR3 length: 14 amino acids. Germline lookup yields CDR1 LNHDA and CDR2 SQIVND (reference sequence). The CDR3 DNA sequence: TGTGCCAGTAGTATAGATGTTCCGGCGGATGAGCAGTTCTTC. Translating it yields CASSIDVPADEQFF.

The CDR3, as DNA: TGTGCCAGCTCACCACGCTTCCACAGGGGCTACAATGAGCAGTTCTTC. Translated, it gives CASSPRFHRGYNEQFF. The rearrangement links TRBV18 to TRBJ2-1; 7 bases are a match to TRBD1. CDR1 and CDR2 (germline): KGHSH, LQKENI. The CDR3 is made up of 16 amino acids. V was pared by 1 base and J by 3 bases, with 6 bases of the junction left unmatched.

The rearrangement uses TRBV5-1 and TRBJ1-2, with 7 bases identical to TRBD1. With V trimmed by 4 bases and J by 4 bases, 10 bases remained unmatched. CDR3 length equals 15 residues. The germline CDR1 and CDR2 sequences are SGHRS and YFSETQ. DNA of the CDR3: TGCGCCAGCAGCCCCGCGACAGGGAACTCCTATGGCTACACCTTC. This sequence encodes CASSPATGNSYGYTF.

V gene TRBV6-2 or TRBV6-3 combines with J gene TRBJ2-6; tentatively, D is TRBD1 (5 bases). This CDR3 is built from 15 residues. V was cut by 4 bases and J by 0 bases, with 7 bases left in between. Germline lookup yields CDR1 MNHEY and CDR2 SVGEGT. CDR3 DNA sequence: TGTGCCAGCAGTTCGACAGTCTCTGGGGCCAACGTCCTGACTTTC. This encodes CASSSTVSGANVLTF.

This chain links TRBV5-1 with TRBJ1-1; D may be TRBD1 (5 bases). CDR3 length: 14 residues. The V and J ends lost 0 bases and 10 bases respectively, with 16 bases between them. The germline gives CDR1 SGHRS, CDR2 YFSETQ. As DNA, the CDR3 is TGCGCCAGCAGCTTGGCCGTTCGGGGGAGTAGAGCTTTCTTT. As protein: CASSLAVRGSRAFF.

The CDR3 coding sequence is TGTGCCAGCAGCACCCATGGCGGCTCTGGAAACACCATATATTTT. Amino acid sequence: CASSTHGGSGNTIYF. The chain recombines TRBV11-3 with TRBJ1-3; no definite D call. Trimming removed 5 bases at V and 0 bases at J, with 11 bases between. The CDR3 is 15 residues long. Germline assignment: CDR1 SGHNT and CDR2 YENEEA.

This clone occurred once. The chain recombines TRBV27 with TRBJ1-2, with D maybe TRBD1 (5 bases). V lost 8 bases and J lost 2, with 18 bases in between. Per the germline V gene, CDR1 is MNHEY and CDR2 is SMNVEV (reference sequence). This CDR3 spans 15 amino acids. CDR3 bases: TGTGCCAGCTGGCCGGGGGGTGGCGGAAACTATGGCTACACCTTC. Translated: CASWPGGGGNYGYTF.

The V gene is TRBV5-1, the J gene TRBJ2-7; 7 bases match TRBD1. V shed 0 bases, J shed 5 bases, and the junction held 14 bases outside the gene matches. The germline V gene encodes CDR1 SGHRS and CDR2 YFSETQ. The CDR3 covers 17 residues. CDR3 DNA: TGCGCCAGCAGCTTGGACTTTGGATCCCCACAGGGGAACGAGCAGTACTTC. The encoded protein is CASSLDFGSPQGNEQYF.